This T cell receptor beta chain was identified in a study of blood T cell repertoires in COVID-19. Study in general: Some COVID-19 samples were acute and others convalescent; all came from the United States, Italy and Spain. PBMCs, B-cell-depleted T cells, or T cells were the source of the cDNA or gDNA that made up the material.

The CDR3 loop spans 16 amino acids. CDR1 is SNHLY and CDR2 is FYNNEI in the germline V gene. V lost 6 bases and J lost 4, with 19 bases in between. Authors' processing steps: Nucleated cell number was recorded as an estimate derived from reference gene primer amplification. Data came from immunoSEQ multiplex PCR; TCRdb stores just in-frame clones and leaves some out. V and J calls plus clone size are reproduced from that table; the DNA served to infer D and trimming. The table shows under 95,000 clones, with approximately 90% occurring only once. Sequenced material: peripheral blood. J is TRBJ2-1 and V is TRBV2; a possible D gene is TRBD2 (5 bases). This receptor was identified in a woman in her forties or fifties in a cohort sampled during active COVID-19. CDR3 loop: CASRSLAWGLYNEQFF. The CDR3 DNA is TGTGCCAGCAGGTCCTTAGCGTGGGGTCTTTACAATGAGCAGTTCTTC. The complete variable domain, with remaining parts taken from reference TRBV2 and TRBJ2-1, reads EPEVTQTPSHQVTQMGQEVILRCVPISNHLYFYWYRQILGQKVEFLVSFYNNEISEKSEIFDDQFSVERPDGSNFTLKIRSTKLEDSAMYFCASRSLAWGLYNEQFFGPGTRLTVL.